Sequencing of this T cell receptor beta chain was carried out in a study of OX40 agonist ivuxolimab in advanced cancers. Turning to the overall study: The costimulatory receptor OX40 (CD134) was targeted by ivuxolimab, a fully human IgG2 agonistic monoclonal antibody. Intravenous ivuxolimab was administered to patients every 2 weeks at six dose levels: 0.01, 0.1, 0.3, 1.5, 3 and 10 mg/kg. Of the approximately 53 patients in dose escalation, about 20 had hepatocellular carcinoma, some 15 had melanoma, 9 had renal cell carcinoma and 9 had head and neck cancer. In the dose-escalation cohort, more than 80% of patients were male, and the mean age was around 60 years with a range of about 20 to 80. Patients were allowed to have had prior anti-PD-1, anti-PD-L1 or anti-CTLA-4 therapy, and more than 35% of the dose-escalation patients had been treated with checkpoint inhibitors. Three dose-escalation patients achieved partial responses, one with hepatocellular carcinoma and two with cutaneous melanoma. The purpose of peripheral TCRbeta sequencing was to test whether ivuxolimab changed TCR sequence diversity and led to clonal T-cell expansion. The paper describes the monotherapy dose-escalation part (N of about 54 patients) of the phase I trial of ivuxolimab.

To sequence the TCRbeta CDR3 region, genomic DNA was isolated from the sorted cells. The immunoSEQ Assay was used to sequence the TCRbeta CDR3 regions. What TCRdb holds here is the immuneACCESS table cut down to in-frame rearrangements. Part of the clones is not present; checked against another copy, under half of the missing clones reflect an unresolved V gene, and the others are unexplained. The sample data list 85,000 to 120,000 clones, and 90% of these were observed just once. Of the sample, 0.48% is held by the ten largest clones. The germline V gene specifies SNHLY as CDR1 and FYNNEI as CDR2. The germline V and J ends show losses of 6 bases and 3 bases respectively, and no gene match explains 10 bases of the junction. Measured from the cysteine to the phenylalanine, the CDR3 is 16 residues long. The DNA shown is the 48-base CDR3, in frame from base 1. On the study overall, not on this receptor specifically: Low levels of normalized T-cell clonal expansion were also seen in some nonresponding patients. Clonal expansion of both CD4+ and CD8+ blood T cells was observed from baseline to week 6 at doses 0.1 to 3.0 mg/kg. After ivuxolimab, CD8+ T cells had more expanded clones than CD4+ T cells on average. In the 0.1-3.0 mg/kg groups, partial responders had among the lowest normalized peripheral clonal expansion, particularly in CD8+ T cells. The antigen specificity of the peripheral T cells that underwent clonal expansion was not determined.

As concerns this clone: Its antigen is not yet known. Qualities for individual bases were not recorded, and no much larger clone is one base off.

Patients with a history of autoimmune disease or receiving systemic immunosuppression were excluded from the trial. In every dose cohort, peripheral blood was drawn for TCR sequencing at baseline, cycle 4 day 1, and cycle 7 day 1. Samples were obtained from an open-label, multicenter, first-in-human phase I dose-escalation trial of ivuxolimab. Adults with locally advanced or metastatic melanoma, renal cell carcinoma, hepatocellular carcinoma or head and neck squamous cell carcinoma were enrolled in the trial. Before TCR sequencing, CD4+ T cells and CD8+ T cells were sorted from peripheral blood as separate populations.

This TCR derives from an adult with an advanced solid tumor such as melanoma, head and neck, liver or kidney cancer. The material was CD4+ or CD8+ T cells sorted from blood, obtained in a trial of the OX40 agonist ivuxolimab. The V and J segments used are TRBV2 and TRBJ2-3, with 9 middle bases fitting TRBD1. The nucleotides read TGTGCCAGCAGAGTGTACGGGACAGGGAGGACAGATACGCAGTATTTT. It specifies CASRVYGTGRTDTQYF.